This is a list of T cell receptor beta chains from one sample in a study of blood T cell repertoires in COVID-19. Data came from immunoSEQ multiplex PCR; TCRdb stores just in-frame clones and leaves some out. Of fewer than 250,000 clones in the sample, 88% were seen once. The sample was peripheral blood. These receptors all stem from a man aged 70-80 years with acute or convalescent COVID-19. Both conserved end residues are part of each CDR3. The order of the fields is D gene, CDR3 length, J gene, V gene, clone size, CDR3 DNA, CDR3 protein. The D gene is left open where the match is weak. Part of the rows lack a size; the others show once, few, many or a class for expanded clones.

NA 13 TRBJ1-1 TRBV2 NA TGTGCCAGCAGGGTACAGGGTAACACTGAAGCTTTCTTT CASRVQGNTEAFF
TRBD2 15 TRBJ2-1 TRBV6-5 NA TGTGCCAGCAGTCCTGGACTAGCGGGAGGAAACGAGCAGTTCTTC CASSPGLAGGNEQFF
NA 15 TRBJ2-5 TRBV5-4 NA TGTGCCAGCAGCCCGGCCCCGGGAGTAGGAGAGACCCAGTACTTC CASSPAPGVGETQYF
NA 13 TRBJ2-1 TRBV10-2 NA TGCGCCACCATGAAGAGCGGAGACAATGAGCAGTTCTTC CATMKSGDNEQFF
TRBD2 16 TRBJ2-3 TRBV6-6 NA TGTGCCAGCAGTCCCCTTCTAGCGGGAGGTAGTCATACGCAGTATTTT CASSPLLAGGSHTQYF
TRBD1 13 TRBJ2-3 TRBV7-3 NA TGTGCCAGCAGCAGGGACAGGGCAGATACGCAGTATTTT CASSRDRADTQYF
TRBD2 17 TRBJ2-1 TRBV4-2 NA TGTGCCAGCAGCCAAGGGGGGAGCGAGCGGGAGCTCGGTGAGCAGTTCTTC CASSQGGSERELGEQFF
NA 13 TRBJ1-1 TRBV6-5 NA TGTGCCAGCAGTTCGGGTCAGAACACTGAAGCTTTCTTT CASSSGQNTEAFF
NA 13 TRBJ2-2 TRBV12-3/TRBV12-4 NA TGTGCCAGCAGTTTAGGTAGCACCGGGGAGCTGTTTTTT CASSLGSTGELFF
TRBD1 16 TRBJ2-7 TRBV5-1 NA TGCGCCAGCAGCCTATCGCGGACAGGGGGCACCTACGAGCAGTACTTC CASSLSRTGGTYEQYF
NA 12 TRBJ1-2 TRBV12-3/TRBV12-4 NA TGTGCCAGCAGTTTACGGGAATCGGGCTACACCTTC CASSLRESGYTF
NA 19 TRBJ2-7 TRBV27 few TGTGCCAGCAGTTTGAGGATGATGCGGTGCGGTTTTCTCTCCTACGAGCAGTACTTC CASSLRMMRCGFLSYEQYF
TRBD2 13 TRBJ2-1 TRBV12-3/TRBV12-4 NA TGTGCCAGCAGTTTCCGCGGGAGCGATGAGCAGTTCTTC CASSFRGSDEQFF
NA 14 TRBJ2-2 TRBV10-3 NA TGTGCCATCAAAGGGGGAGCGAACACCGGGGAGCTGTTTTTT CAIKGGANTGELFF
NA 14 TRBJ1-6 TRBV21-1 NA TGTGCCAGCAGTTTCCGGGACAGGGCTGCACCCCTCCACTTT CASSFRDRAAPLHF
NA 14 TRBJ2-1 TRBV7-3 once TGTGCCAGCTCCTCTGGGAGCTCCTACAATGAGCAGTTCTTC CASSSGSSYNEQFF
TRBD1 14 TRBJ2-7 TRBV10-3 NA TGTGCCATCACGGCGGGACAGGGGTCCTACGAGCAGTACTTC CAITAGQGSYEQYF
NA 16 TRBJ2-1 TRBV7-8 once TGTGCCAGCAGTTCCCACCCGGCATGGGGGGTCAATGAGCAGTTCTTC CASSSHPAWGVNEQFF
NA 14 TRBJ1-5 TRBV11-2 NA TGTGCCAGCAGCTTAGATCTTGGTCAGTGGCCCCAGCATTTT CASSLDLGQWPQHF
TRBD1 14 TRBJ1-4 TRBV6-2/TRBV6-3 NA TGTGCCAGCAGTCCGTCAGGGGGCGGTGAAAAACTGTTTTTT CASSPSGGGEKLFF
NA 15 TRBJ1-4 TRBV4-1 NA TGCGCCAGCAGCCAAGATTGGGGGCGGGGGGAAAAACTGTTTTTT CASSQDWGRGEKLFF
NA 12 TRBJ2-2 TRBV27 NA TGTGCCAGCAGTTTCTTAGCCGGGGAGCTGTTTTTT CASSFLAGELFF
TRBD2 17 TRBJ2-5 TRBV6-4 NA TGTGCCAGCAGTGACTTTTGGACTAGCGGGAGGCCAGAGACCCAGTACTTC CASSDFWTSGRPETQYF
NA 14 TRBJ1-2 TRBV5-4 NA TGTGCCAGCAGCCGAAAGAACCAGAACTATGGCTACACCTTC CASSRKNQNYGYTF
TRBD1 15 TRBJ1-2 TRBV4-2 NA TGTGCCAGCAGCCAAGCGAGTCAGGGGGCCTATGGCTACACCTTC CASSQASQGAYGYTF
TRBD1 15 TRBJ2-2 TRBV5-8 NA TGTGCCAGCAGCCCACAGGGGGCGGGCACCGGGGAGCTGTTTTTT CASSPQGAGTGELFF
NA 11 TRBJ2-7 TRBV24-1 NA TGTGCCACCAGTGATCCGCTGAGGTGGTACTTC CATSDPLRWYF
NA 14 TRBJ1-1 TRBV7-2 few TGTGCCAGCAGCTTAGGGAGGCGGAACACTGAAGCTTTCTTT CASSLGRRNTEAFF
NA 14 TRBJ2-5 TRBV3-1/TRBV3-2 once TGTGCCAGCACTTCACGAGGGGACACAGAGACCCAGTACTTC CASTSRGDTETQYF
NA 11 TRBJ1-2 TRBV28 NA TGTGCCAGCAGTTCGAGCGCTGGCTACACCTTC CASSSSAGYTF
NA 15 TRBJ2-1 TRBV5-4 NA TGTGCCAGCAGCGGAGGACTGAGCTCCTACAATGAGCAGTTCTTC CASSGGLSSYNEQFF
NA 15 TRBJ1-1 TRBV2 NA TGTGCCAGCAGTGAAGTCTCGGCAGGGCGTACTGAAGCTTTCTTT CASSEVSAGRTEAFF
TRBD1 16 TRBJ2-7 TRBV5-4 NA TGTGCCAGCAGCCCACGGACAGGGGGTATGATGAACGAGCAGTACTTC CASSPRTGGMMNEQYF
NA 14 TRBJ2-7 TRBV19 NA TGTGCCAGTAGTATGGATCCGACAGGTTACGAGCAGTACTTC CASSMDPTGYEQYF
TRBD2 18 TRBJ2-2 TRBV6-6 NA TGTGCCAGCAGTCGACGACCTCTTAGCGGGAGGGCCGCCGGGGAGCTGTTTTTT CASSRRPLSGRAAGELFF
NA 15 TRBJ2-3 TRBV19 NA TGTGCCAGTAGGTGGGCTGGACTCAGCACAGATACGCAGTATTTT CASRWAGLSTDTQYF
NA 14 TRBJ1-2 TRBV6-5 NA TGTGCCAGCGGGTCGACAGCCCCTTTCTATGGCTACACCTTC CASGSTAPFYGYTF